Each of the 7 T cell receptor beta chains below was sequenced from the same sample in a study of T cell changes during pregnancy in multiple sclerosis (dated by TCRdb to the late 2010s). Receptor amplification or capture employed the immunoSEQ multiplex PCR assay. Sourced from immuneACCESS, this table was stored by TCRdb with only in-frame sequences that have V and J called. A share of the clones is absent; for the studies checked, an unresolved V gene accounts for under half, and the remainder has no known explanation. The sample has about 120,000 clones on record, roughly 92% of them singletons. 6.2% of the sample rests with the top ten. The material was peripheral blood, obtained before pregnancy. The receptors shown here come from a female donor with multiple sclerosis, enrolled in a pregnancy study.

This clone came up once. This chain links TRBV28 with TRBJ2-5; 9 bases agree with TRBD2. Germline V gene lookup returns CDR1 MDHEN and CDR2 SYDVKM. After removal of 3 bases from V and 4 bases from J, the junction contained 9 bases not matched to a gene. This CDR3 comprises 16 residues. The CDR3 nucleotides read TGTGCCAGCAGTTTCGCTAGCGGGAATCCTCGAGAGACCCAGTACTTC. Protein sequence: CASSFASGNPRETQYF.

The chain has TRBV7-7 and TRBJ2-3; 9 nucleotides agree with TRBD2. V lost 1 base and J lost 3; bases outside the gene matches: 2. The germline V gene encodes CDR1 SSHAT and CDR2 FNYEAQ (reference sequence). This CDR3 spans 15 amino acids. The CDR3 DNA sequence: TGTGCCAGCAGCTTAGGTCTAGCGGGAACAGATACGCAGTATTTT. Its protein is CASSLGLAGTDTQYF.

This clone was seen just once. V is TRBV18 and J is TRBJ2-3; TRBD1 aligns across 10 bases. Germline V lookup: CDR1 KGHSH, CDR2 LQKENI. This CDR3 has 17 residues. V lost 4 bases to trimming and J lost 1 base; unmatched junction nucleotides: 8. For the CDR3, the DNA is TGTGCCAGCTCACGACGGACAGGGGGGATTGGCACAGATACGCAGTATTTT. Translated: CASSRRTGGIGTDTQYF.

This chain connects TRBV7-6 to TRBJ2-5; TRBD1 agrees at 10 bases. V lost 6 bases and J lost 5; bases outside the gene matches: 15. Germline V gene data show CDR1 as SGHVS and CDR2 as FNYEAQ. This CDR3 contains 17 residues. CDR3 region: CASSSRVGTGAGETQYF. In nucleotides, the CDR3 is TGTGCCAGCAGTTCCCGGGTGGGGACAGGGGCGGGTGAGACCCAGTACTTC. The variable domain in full, with the rest retrieved from reference TRBV7-6 and TRBJ2-5, is GAGVSQSPRYKVTKRGQDVALRCDPISGHVSLYWYRQALGQGPEFLTYFNYEAQQDKSGLPNDRFSAERPEGSISTLTIQRTEQRDSAMYRCASSSRVGTGAGETQYFGPGTRLLVL.

This clone appeared a few times. The V gene is TRBV7-7, the J gene TRBJ2-1, with TRBD2 matching 12 bases. The J segment lost 9 bases and the V segment lost 5 bases, leaving 5 bases of the junction unmatched. This CDR3 is 14 amino acids long. The germline CDR1 and CDR2 sequences are SSHAT and FNYEAQ (reference sequence). The CDR3 is CASSPSGGAFEQFF. The CDR3 DNA reads as TGTGCCAGCAGCCCTAGCGGGGGGGCTTTTGAGCAGTTCTTC. Full variable domain (rest looked up from reference TRBV7-7 and TRBJ2-1): GAGVSQSPRYKVTKRGQDVTLRCDPISSHATLYWYQQALGQGPEFLTYFNYEAQPDKSGLPSDRFSAERPEGSISTLTIQRTEQRDSAMYRCASSPSGGAFEQFFGPGTRLTVL.

The genes are TRBV30 and TRBJ1-3; D gene unclear. CDR3 length equals 15 residues. CDR1 and CDR2 (germline): GTSNPN, SVGIG (reference sequence). Trimming stripped 5 bases from V and 0 bases from J, with 14 bases between. The CDR3 reads CAWGSGRSSGNTIYF. DNA of the CDR3: TGTGCCTGGGGGTCGGGGAGGAGCTCTGGAAACACCATATATTTT.

This chain joins TRBV28 and TRBJ2-5, with D perhaps matching TRBD2 (5 bases). The CDR3 totals 14 residues. Trimming took off 6 bases at V and 2 bases at J, with 13 bases between the two ends. Germline CDR1 MDHEN, CDR2 SYDVKM. The CDR3 DNA reads as TGTGCCAGCAGGGGTGGAGGCGAACAAGAGACCCAGTACTTC. Amino acids: CASRGGGEQETQYF.